This T cell receptor beta chain was sequenced during a study of T cell repertoires in cytomegalovirus infection. TCRdb passed the reads through MiXCR, listing each CDR3 protein once. The sample includes more than 650,000 distinct CDR3 sequences, 35% to 45% of them seen just once. With V trimmed by 1 base and J by 6 bases, 12 bases remained unmatched. This CDR3 has 17 residues. CDR1 is SGHDT, CDR2 YYEEEE, per germline. This rearrangement joins TRBV5-6 to TRBJ2-3; 9 nucleotides align to TRBD1. This clonotype originated in a human donor in good health (CMV status not recorded). Some clones in this sample may be carry-over from other donors' samples. Source material: PBMCs. CDR3 in amino acids: CASSLLSGTGISDTQYF. DNA of the CDR3: TGTGCCAGCAGCTTGCTTTCCGGGACAGGGATTTCTGATACGCAGTATTTT.